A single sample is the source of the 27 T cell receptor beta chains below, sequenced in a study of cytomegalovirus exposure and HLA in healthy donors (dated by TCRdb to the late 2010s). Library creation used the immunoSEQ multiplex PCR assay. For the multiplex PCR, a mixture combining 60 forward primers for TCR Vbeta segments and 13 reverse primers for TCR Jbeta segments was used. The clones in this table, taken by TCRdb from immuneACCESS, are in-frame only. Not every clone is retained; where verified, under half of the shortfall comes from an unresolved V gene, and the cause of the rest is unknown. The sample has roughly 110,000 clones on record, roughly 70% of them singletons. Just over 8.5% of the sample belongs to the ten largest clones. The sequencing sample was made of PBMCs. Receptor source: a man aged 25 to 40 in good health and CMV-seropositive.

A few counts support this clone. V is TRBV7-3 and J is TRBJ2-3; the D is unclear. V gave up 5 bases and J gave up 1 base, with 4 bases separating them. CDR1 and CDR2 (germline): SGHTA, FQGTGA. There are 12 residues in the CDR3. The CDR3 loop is CASSPGTDTQYF. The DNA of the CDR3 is TGTGCCAGCAGCCCCGGCACAGATACGCAGTATTTT.

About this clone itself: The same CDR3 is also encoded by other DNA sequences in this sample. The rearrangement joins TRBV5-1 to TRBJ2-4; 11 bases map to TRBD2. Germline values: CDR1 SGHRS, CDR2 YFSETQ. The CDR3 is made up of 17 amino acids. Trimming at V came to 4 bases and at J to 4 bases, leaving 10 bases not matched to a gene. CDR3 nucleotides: TGCGCCAGCAGCCTGGCCTGGATAGCGGGGGGGAAAAACATTCAGTACTTC. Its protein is CASSLAWIAGGKNIQYF.

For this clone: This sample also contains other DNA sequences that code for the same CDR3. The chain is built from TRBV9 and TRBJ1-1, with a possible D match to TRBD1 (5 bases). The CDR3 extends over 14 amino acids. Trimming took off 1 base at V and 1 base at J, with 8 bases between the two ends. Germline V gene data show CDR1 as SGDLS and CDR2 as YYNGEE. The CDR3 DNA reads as TGTGCCAGCAGCGTAAAAGGGGCGAACACTGAAGCTTTCTTT. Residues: CASSVKGANTEAFF.

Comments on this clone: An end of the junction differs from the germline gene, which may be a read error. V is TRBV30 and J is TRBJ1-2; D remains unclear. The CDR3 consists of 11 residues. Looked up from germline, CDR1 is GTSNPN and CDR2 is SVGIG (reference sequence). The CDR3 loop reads CAWSLNSGYTF. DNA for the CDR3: TGTGCCTGGAGTCTAAACTCTGGCTACACCTTC.

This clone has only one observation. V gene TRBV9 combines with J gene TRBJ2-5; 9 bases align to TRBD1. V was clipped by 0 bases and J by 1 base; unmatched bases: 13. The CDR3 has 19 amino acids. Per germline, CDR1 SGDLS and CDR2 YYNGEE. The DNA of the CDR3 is TGTGCCAGCAGCGTAGCCCCCCACGGACAGGGGACAATCCAAGAGACCCAGTACTTC. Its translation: CASSVAPHGQGTIQETQYF.

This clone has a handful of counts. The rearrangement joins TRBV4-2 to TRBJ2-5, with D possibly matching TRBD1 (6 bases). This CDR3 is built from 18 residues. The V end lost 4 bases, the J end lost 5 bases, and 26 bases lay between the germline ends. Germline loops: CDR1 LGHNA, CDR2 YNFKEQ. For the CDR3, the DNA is TGTGCCAGCAGCCCCCAACCGTCAACCACAGGGTTCCGGGAGACCCAGTACTTC. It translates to CASSPQPSTTGFRETQYF.

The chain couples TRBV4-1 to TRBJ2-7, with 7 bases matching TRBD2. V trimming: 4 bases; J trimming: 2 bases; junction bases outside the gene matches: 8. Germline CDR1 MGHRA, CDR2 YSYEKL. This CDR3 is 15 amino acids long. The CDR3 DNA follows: TGCGCCAGCAGCCTGGACCCGGGAGGCACCTACGAGCAGTACTTC. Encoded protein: CASSLDPGGTYEQYF.

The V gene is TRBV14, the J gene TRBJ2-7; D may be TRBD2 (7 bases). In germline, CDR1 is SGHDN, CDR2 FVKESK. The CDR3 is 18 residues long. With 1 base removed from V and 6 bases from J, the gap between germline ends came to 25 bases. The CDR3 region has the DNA TGTGCCAGCAGCCAAGTTGGGTATGGCGGGGGCCTCGATCTCGAGCAGTACTTC. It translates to CASSQVGYGGGLDLEQYF.

In DNA form, the CDR3 reads TGTGCCAGCAGCTCCGGACAGGGGCGCGGCACTGAAGCTTTCTTT. Protein product: CASSSGQGRGTEAFF. The chain carries TRBV7-3 and TRBJ1-1; 9 nucleotides align to TRBD1. The CDR3 consists of 15 residues. CDR1 and CDR2 from the germline V gene are SGHTA and FQGTGA. V trimming: 4 bases; J trimming: 4 bases; junction bases outside the gene matches: 7.

The CDR3 protein is CASSYDVGGAPEAFF. CDR3 bases: TGTGCCAGCAGTTACGACGTCGGTGGGGCCCCTGAAGCTTTCTTT. This rearrangement joins TRBV6-5 to TRBJ1-1, with D possibly matching TRBD1 (5 bases). CDR3 length: 15 residues. Trimming cost V 2 bases and J 6 bases, with 16 bases left between them. Germline V CDR1 and CDR2: MNHEY, SVGAGI.

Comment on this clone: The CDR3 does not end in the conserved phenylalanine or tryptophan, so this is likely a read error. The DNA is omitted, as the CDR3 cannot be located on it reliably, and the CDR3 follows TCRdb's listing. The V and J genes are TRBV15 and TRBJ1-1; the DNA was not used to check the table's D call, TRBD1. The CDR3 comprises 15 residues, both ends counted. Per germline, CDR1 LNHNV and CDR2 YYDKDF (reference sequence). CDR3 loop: CATSRDPGTGHPVGL.

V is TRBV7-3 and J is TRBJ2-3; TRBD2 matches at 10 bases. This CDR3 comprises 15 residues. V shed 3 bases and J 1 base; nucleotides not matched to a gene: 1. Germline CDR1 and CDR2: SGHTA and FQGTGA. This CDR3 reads CASSFGLAGTDTQYF. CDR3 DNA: TGTGCCAGCAGCTTTGGACTAGCGGGCACAGATACGCAGTATTTT.

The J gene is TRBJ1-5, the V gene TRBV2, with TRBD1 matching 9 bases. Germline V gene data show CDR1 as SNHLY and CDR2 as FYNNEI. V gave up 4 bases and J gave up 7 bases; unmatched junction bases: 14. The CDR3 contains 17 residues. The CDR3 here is CASSGTAGQGREQPQHF. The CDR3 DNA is TGTGCCAGCAGTGGAACGGCGGGACAGGGCCGGGAACAGCCCCAGCATTTT.

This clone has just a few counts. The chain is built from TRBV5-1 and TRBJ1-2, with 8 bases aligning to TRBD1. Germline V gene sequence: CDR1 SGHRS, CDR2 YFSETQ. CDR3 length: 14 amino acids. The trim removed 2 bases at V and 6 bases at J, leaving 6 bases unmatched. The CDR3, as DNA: TGCGCCAGCAGCTTCTATGACAGGGGAGATGGCTACACCTTC. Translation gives CASSFYDRGDGYTF.

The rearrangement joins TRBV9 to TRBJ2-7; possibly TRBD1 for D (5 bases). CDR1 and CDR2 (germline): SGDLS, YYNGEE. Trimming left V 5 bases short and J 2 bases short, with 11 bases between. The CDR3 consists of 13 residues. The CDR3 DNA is TGTGCCAGCAGTGGGGCGTTTGCCTACGAGCAGTACTTC. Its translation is CASSGAFAYEQYF.

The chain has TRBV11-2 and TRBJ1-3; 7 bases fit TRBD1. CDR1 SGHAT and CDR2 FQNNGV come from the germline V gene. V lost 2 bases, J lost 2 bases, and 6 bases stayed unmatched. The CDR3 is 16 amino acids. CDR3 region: CASSLIRGRTGNTIYF. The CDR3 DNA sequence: TGTGCCAGCAGCTTAATTAGGGGGCGGACTGGAAACACCATATATTTT.

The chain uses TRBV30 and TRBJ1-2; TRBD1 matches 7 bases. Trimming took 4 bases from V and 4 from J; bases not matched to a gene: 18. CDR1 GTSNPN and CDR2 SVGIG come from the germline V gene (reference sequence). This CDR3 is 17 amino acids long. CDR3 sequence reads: CAWKGLFRGRDAYGYTF. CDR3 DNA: TGTGCCTGGAAGGGGTTATTTAGGGGGCGTGATGCCTATGGCTACACCTTC.

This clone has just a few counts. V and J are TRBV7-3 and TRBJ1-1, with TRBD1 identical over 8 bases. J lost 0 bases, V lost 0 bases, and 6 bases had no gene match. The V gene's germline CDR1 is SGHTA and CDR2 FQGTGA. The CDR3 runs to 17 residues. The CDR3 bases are TGTGCCAGCAGCTTAACCGGGACAGGTCTTGTGAACACTGAAGCTTTCTTT. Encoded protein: CASSLTGTGLVNTEAFF.

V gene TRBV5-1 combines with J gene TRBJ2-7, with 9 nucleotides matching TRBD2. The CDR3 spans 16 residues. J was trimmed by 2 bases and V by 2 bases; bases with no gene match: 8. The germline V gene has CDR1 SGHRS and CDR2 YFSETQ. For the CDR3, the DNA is TGCGCCAGCAGCTTCACACGAGCGGGGGGTCCCTACGAGCAGTACTTC. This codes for CASSFTRAGGPYEQYF.

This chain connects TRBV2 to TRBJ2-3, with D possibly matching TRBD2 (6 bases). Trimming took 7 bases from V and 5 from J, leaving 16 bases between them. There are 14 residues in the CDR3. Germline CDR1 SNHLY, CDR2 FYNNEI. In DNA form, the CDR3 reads TGTGCCAGCATAGCGGTTAGGGATGGAGATACGCAGTATTTT. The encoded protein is CASIAVRDGDTQYF.

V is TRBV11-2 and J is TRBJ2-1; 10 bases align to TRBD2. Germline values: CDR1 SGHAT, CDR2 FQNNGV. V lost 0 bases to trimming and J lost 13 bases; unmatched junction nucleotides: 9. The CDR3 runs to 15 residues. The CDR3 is CASSLERTSGGGQFF. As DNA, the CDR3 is TGTGCCAGCAGCTTAGAGAGGACTAGCGGCGGGGGCCAGTTCTTC. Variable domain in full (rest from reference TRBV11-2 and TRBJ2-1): EAGVAQSPRYKIIEKRQSVAFWCNPISGHATLYWYQQILGQGPKLLIQFQNNGVVDDSQLPKDRFSAERLKGVDSTLKIQPAKLEDSAVYLCASSLERTSGGGQFFGPGTRLTVL.

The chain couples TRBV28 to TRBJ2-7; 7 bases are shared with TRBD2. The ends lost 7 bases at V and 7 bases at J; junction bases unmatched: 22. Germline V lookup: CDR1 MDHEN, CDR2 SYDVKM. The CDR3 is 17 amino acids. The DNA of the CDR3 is TGTGCCAGCACCCCCCCATCACCATGGCGGGAGACGGGGGAGCAGTACGTC. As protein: CASTPPSPWRETGEQYV.

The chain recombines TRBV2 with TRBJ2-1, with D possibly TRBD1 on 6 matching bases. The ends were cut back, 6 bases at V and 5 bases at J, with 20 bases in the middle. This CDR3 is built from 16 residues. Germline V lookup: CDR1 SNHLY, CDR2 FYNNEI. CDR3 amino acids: CASRDPRGSSHNEQFF. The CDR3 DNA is TGTGCCAGCAGGGATCCCAGGGGATCGAGTCACAATGAGCAGTTCTTC.

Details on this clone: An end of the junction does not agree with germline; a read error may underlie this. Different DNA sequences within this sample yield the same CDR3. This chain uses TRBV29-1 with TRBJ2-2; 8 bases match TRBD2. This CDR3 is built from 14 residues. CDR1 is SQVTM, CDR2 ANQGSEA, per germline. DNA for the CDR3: TGCAGCGTTGTCCCAGCGGGGGACACCGGGGAGCTATTTTTT. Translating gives CSVVPAGDTGELFF.

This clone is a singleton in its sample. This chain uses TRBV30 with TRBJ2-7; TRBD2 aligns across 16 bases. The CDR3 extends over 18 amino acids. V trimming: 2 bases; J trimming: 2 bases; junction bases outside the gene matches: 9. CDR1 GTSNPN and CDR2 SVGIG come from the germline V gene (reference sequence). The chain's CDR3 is CAWSRGLAGGPWTYEQYF. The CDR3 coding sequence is TGTGCCTGGAGTCGGGGACTAGCGGGGGGGCCGTGGACCTACGAGCAGTACTTC.

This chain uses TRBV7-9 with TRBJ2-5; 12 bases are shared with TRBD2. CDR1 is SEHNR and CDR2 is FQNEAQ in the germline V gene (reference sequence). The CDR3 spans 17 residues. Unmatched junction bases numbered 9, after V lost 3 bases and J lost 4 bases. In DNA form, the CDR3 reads TGTGCCAGCAGCTTGGATAGGGGGGGACTAGCGGGAGAGACCCAGTACTTC. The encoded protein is CASSLDRGGLAGETQYF.

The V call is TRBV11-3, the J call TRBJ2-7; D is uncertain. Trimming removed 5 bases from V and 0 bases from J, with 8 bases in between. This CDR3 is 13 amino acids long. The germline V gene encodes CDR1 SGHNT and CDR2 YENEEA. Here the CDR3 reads CASSPGSSYEQYV. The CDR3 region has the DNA TGTGCCAGCAGCCCCGGTAGCTCCTACGAGCAGTACGTC.